This T cell receptor beta chain is from a study of cytomegalovirus exposure and HLA in healthy donors. Study-wide points: A further, later analysis showed that HLA-associated TCR beta chains (compared with equally common others) were more clonally expanded. In a later analysis, parvovirus B19, influenza, CMV and Epstein-Barr virus appeared linked to several top co-occurrence clusters. Trimming of TCR beta V- and J-genes showed a link, identified in a later analysis, to a missense DCLRE1C variant. Among TCR sequences, most were rare, though some public TCRs appeared in many donors.

Concerning this clone: The antigen remains unidentified.

In the PCR, 60 Vbeta and 13 Jbeta primers were used. Profiled with immunoSEQ multiplex PCR; TCRdb holds only in-frame clones, not every one. The sample records under 200,000 clones, approximately 88% being singletons. The CDR3 length is 18 residues. CDR1 and CDR2 (germline): SGHTA, FQGNSA. J gave up 0 bases and V 5 bases, and 14 bases lay outside the gene matches. The TCR sequence derives from a woman between 25 and 40 years old in good health and CMV-seronegative. The material sequenced was PBMCs. V usage is TRBV7-2 and J usage is TRBJ2-5; 8 positions match TRBD2. The CDR3 nucleotides read TGTGCCAGCAGCCCCTCTTCGTCCGGCGGGGGGTACCAAGAGACCCAGTACTTC. This codes for CASSPSSSGGGYQETQYF.